This T cell receptor (beta chain) was retrieved from a study of post-analysis software for immune sequencing data. Notes on the study in general: Elevated frequency relative to controls characterized four or five TRBV segments in patients, TRBV5-6, TRBV5-1 and TRBV20-1 among them. There was significantly lower normalized Chao1 diversity in multiple sclerosis patients than in controls.

As regards this clonotype: Its specificity is unknown. At one boundary the junction diverges from the germline segment, which might be a read error.

This CDR3 region has 14 residues. Germline-derived CDR1 and CDR2 are SGHRS and YFSETQ. Unique-molecular-identifier-tagged TCR beta cDNA libraries were used. About 500,000 cDNA molecules were obtained per 1 to 10 million input T cells. TCRdb re-derived calls from the PCR reads in MiXCR, one entry per CDR3 protein. This table holds hundreds of thousands of distinct CDR3 sequences, approximately 30% found once. The chain carries TRBV5-1 and TRBJ2-5; D ambiguous. The sample taken for sequencing was blood. This clonotype was sampled from a girl aged 5-17 years with multiple sclerosis. The CDR3 DNA reads as TGCGCCAACAGCGCCGGGTTACTCCAAGAGACCCAGTACTTC. Amino acids: CANSAGLLQETQYF.